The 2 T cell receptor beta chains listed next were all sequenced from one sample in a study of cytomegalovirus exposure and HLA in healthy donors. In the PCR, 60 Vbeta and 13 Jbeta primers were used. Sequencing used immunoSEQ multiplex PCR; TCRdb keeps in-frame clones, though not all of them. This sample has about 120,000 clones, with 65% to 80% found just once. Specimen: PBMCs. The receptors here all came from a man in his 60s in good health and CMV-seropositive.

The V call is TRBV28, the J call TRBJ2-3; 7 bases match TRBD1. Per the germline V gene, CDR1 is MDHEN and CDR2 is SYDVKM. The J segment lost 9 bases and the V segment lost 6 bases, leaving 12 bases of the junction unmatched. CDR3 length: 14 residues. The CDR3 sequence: CASRKRQGAFTQYF. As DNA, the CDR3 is TGTGCCAGCAGAAAAAGACAGGGCGCCTTCACGCAGTATTTT.

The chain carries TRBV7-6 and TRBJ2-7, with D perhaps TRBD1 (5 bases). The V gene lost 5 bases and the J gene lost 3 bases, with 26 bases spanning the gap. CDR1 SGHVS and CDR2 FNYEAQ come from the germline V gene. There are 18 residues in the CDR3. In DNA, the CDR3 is TGTGCCAGCAGCCGCGAGCCGACAGTTCTTACGATAGACTACGAGCAGTACTTC. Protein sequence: CASSREPTVLTIDYEQYF.